This entry describes one TCR beta chain. Its target is not known. The entry originates in a study of cytomegalovirus exposure and HLA in healthy donors. Study-level information: Among the roughly 400 genotyped donors, approximately 81% were placed in the Caucasian-associated ancestry cluster. General study findings and limits: Most TCR beta V segments were productive about 87% or about 30% of the time in an earlier analysis. A list of about 180 TCR beta chains associated with cytomegalovirus was given. An observed cluster of highly shared sequence variants was recorded as a likely sequencing artifact.

Germline CDR1 GTSNPN, CDR2 SVGIG (reference sequence). CDR3 length: 14 residues. The V gene lost 4 bases and the J gene lost 7 bases, with 14 bases spanning the gap. A multiplex PCR was run with 60 Vbeta primers and 13 Jbeta primers. Generated by immunoSEQ multiplex PCR, the TCRdb table keeps only in-frame clones and is missing some. The table lists 60,000 to 70,000 clones, around 82% of them singletons. Sequenced input: PBMCs. The chain links TRBV30 to TRBJ1-6, with D maybe TRBD1 (5 bases). This receptor was taken from a man in his late teens or twenties in good health and CMV-seropositive. As DNA, the CDR3 is TGTGCCTGGAATCAGGGTATCCAGAATTCACCCCTCCACTTT. It is translated as CAWNQGIQNSPLHF.